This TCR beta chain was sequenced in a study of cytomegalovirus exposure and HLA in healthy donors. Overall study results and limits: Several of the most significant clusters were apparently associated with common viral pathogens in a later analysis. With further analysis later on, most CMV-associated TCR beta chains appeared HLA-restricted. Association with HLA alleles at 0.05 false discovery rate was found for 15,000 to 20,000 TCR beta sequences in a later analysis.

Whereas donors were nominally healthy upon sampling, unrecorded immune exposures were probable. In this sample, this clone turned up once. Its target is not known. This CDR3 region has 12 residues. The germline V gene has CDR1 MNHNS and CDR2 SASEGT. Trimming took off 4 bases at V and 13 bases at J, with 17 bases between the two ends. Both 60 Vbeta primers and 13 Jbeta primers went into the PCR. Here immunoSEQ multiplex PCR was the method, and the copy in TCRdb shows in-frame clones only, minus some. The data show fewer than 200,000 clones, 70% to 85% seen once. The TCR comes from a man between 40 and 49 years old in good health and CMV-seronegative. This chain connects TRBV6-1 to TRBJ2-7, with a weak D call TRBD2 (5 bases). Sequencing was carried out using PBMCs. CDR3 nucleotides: TGTGCCAGCAGTGCTGCCGGGGTGAGCAAATACTTC. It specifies CASSAAGVSKYF.